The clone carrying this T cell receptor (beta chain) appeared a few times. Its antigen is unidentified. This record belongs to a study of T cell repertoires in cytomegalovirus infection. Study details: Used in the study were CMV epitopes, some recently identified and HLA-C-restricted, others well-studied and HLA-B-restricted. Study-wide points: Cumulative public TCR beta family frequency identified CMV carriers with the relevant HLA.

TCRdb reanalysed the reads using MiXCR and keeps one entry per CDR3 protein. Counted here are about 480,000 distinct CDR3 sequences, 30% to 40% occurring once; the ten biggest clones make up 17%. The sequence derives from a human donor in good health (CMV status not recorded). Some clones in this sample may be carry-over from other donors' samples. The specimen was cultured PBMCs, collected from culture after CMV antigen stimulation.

The CDR3 loop reads CASSVTRVKSGELFF. The CDR3 DNA reads TGTGCCAGCAGCGTGACGCGGGTAAAGTCCGGGGAGCTGTTTTTT. The chain links TRBV7-2 to TRBJ2-2; D may be TRBD2 (5 bases). Trimming shortened V by 5 bases and J by 6 bases, and 16 bases separated the two germline ends. There are 15 residues in the CDR3. Germline CDR1 SGHTA, CDR2 FQGNSA.